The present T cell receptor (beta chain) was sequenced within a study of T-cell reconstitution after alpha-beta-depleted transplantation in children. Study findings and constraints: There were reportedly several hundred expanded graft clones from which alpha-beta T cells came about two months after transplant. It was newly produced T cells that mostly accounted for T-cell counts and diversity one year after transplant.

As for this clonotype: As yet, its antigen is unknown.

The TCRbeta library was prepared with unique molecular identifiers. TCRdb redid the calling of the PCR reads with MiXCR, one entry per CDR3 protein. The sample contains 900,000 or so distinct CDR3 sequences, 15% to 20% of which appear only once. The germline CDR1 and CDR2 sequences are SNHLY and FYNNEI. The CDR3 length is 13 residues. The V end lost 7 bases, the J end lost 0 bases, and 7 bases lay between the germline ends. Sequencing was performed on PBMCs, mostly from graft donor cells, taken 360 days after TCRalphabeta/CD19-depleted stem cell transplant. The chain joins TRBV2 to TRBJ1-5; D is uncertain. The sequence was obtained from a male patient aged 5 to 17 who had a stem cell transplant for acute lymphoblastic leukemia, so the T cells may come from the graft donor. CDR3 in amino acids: CASIRDSNQPQHF. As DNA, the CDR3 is TGTGCCAGCATAAGGGATAGCAATCAGCCCCAGCATTTT.